The TCR beta chain under discussion was sequenced for a study of OX40 agonist ivuxolimab in advanced cancers. Study-wide background: Earlier treatment with anti-PD-1, anti-PD-L1 or anti-CTLA-4 was permitted, and roughly 42% had received some. One patient with hepatocellular carcinoma and two with cutaneous melanoma, three in all, had partial responses. Overall study findings and caveats: No antigen was identified for the clonally expanded peripheral T cells. Low clonal expansion, among the lowest seen, marked partial responders at 0.1-3.0 mg/kg.

Sequenced by immunoSEQ multiplex PCR; TCRdb stores in-frame clones only, minus some. The sample lists roughly 60,000 clones; around 93% were seen once. Comments on this clone: Its antigen is unidentified.

This CDR3 spans 13 amino acids. Trimming shortened V by 1 base and J by 8 bases, and 9 bases separated the two germline ends. CDR1 is SGHAT and CDR2 is FQNNGV in the germline V gene. The chain combines TRBV11-2 with TRBJ1-3; TRBD1 might be the D (6 bases). This receptor was obtained from an adult with an advanced solid tumor such as melanoma, head and neck, liver or kidney cancer. The specimen was CD4+ or CD8+ T cells sorted from blood, collected in a trial of the OX40 agonist ivuxolimab. The CDR3 nucleotides read TGTGCCAGCAGCTTAGCGGGGGCGGACACCATATATTTT. Protein sequence: CASSLAGADTIYF.